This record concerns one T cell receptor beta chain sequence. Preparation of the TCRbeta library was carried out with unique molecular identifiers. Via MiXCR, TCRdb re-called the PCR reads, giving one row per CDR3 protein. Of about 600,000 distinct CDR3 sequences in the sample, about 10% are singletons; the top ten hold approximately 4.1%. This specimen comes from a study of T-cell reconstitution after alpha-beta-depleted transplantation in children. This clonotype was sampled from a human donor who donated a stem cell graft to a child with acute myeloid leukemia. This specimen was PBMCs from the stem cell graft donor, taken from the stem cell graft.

This CDR3 reads CASSVQRDSYNEQFF. The CDR3 DNA is TGTGCCAGCAGCGTACAGCGGGATTCCTACAATGAGCAGTTCTTC. The J gene is TRBJ2-1, the V gene TRBV7-2; 7 bases align to TRBD2. The CDR3 contains 15 residues. The germline V gene has CDR1 SGHTA and CDR2 FQGNSA. Losses at the gene ends were 5 bases for V and 1 base for J; bases not matched to a gene: 5.